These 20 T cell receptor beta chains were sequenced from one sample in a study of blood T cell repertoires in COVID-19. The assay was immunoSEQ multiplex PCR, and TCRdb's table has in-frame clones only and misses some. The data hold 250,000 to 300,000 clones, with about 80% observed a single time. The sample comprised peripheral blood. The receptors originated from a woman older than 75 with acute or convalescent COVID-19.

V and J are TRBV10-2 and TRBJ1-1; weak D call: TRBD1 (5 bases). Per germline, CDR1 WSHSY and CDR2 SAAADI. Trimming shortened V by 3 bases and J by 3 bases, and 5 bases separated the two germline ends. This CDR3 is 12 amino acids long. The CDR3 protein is CASSEGDTEAFF. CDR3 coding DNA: TGCGCCAGCAGTGAAGGGGACACTGAAGCTTTCTTT.

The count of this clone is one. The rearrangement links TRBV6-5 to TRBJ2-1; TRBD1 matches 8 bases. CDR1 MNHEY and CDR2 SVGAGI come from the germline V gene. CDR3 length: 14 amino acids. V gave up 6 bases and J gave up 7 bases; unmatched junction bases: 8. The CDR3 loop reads CASSRTGFGNEQFF. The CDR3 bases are TGTGCCAGCAGCCGGACAGGGTTTGGTAATGAGCAGTTCTTC.

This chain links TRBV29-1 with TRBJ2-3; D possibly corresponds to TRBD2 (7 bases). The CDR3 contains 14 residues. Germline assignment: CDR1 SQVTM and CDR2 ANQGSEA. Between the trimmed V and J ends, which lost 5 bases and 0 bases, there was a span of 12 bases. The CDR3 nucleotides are TGCAGCGTTTGCCGGGGGGCAAGCACAGATACGCAGTATTTT. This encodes CSVCRGASTDTQYF.

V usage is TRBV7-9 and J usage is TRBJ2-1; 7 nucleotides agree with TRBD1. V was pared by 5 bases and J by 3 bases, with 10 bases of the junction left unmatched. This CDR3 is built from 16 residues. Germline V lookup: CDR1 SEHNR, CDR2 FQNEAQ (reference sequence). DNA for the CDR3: TGTGCCAGCAGCACGGGACAGCAAAATCTCTACAATGAGCAGTTCTTC. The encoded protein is CASSTGQQNLYNEQFF.

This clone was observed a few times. CDR3 region: CASSLTSGTSGRATDTQYF. Here the CDR3 DNA reads TGTGCCAGCAGCCTCACATCCGGGACTAGCGGGAGGGCTACAGATACGCAGTATTTT. The V and J genes are TRBV4-2 and TRBJ2-3; 16 positions match TRBD2. Germline V gives CDR1 LGHNA, CDR2 YNFKEQ. CDR3 length: 19 residues. J gave up 3 bases and V 4 bases, and 10 bases lay outside the gene matches.

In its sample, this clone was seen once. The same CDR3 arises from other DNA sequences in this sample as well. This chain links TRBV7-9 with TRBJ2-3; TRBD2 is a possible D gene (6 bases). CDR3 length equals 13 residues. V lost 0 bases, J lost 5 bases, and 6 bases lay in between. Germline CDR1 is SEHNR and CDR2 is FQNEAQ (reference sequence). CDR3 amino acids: CASSLAGGDTQYF. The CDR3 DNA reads TGTGCCAGCAGCTTAGCGGGGGGAGATACGCAGTATTTT.

The CDR3 DNA follows: TGTGCCAGCAGTGAAGGGGGGGTGGGTGAAAAACTGTTTTTT. This encodes CASSEGGVGEKLFF. The chain employs TRBV6-1 and TRBJ1-4; the D gene is possibly TRBD1 (5 bases). V lost 1 base, J lost 7 bases, and 10 bases lay in between. This CDR3 comprises 14 residues. Germline loops: CDR1 MNHNS, CDR2 SASEGT.

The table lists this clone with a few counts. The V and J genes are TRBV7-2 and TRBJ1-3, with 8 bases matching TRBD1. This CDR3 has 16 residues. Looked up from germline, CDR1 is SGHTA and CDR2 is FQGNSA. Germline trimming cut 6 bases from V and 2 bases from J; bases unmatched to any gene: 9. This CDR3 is CASSSSQGAAGNTIYF. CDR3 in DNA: TGTGCCAGCAGTTCCAGTCAGGGGGCAGCTGGAAACACCATATATTTT.

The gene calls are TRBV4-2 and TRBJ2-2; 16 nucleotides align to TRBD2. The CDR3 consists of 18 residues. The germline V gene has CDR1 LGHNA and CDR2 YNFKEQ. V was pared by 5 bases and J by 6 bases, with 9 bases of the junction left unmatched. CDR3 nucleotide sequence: TGTGCCAGCAGCGCGGAAGCAGGGACTAGCGGGAGGGCCGGGGAGCTGTTTTTT. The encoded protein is CASSAEAGTSGRAGELFF.

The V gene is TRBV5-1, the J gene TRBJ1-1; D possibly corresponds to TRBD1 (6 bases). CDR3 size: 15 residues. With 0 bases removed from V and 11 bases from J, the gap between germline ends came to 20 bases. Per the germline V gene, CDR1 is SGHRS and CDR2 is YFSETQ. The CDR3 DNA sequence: TGCGCCAGCAGCTTGGATCAGGGGACCGTTTGGAAGGCTTTCTTT. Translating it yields CASSLDQGTVWKAFF.

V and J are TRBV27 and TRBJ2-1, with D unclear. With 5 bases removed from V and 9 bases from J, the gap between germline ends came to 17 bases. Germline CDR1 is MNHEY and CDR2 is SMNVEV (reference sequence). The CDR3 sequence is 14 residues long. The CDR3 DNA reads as TGTGCCAGCAGTCAATCCCGACAATCAAGTGAGCAGTTCTTC. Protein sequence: CASSQSRQSSEQFF.

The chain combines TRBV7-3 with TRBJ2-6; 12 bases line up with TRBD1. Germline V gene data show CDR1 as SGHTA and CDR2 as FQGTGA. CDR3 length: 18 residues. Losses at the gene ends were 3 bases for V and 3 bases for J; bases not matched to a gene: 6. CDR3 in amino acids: CASSLSGTGGIGANVLTF. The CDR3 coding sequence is TGTGCCAGCAGCTTGTCCGGGACAGGGGGCATTGGGGCCAACGTCCTGACTTTC.

The CDR3 spells CASSLSGTGYNSPLHF. Written as DNA, the CDR3 is TGTGCCAGCAGCTTATCCGGGACAGGGTATAATTCACCCCTCCACTTT. This chain joins TRBV7-2 and TRBJ1-6; 9 bases line up with TRBD1. This CDR3 is built from 16 residues. J was trimmed by 4 bases and V by 2 bases; bases with no gene match: 3. Per the germline V gene, CDR1 is SGHTA and CDR2 is FQGNSA. Looking up the rest from reference TRBV7-2 and TRBJ1-6 gives the full variable domain: GAGVSQSPSNKVTEKGKDVELRCDPISGHTALYWYRQSLGQGLEFLIYFQGNSAPDKSGLPSDRFSAERTGGSVSTLTIQRTQQEDSAVYLCASSLSGTGYNSPLHFGNGTRLTVT.

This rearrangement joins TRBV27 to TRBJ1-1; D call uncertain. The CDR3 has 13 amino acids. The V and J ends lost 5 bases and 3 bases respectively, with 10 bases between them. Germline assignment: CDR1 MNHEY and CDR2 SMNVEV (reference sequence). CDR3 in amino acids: CASSGRHHTEAFF. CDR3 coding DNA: TGTGCCAGCAGTGGTAGACACCACACTGAAGCTTTCTTT.

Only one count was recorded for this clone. The CDR3 DNA follows: TGTGCCAGCTCATCAAATACGGGGGAGCAGTACTTC. This translates into CASSSNTGEQYF. V usage is TRBV18 and J usage is TRBJ2-7; TRBD2 might be the D (5 bases). The V and J ends lost 5 bases and 7 bases respectively, with 12 bases between them. Germline-derived CDR1 and CDR2 are KGHSH and LQKENI. The CDR3 covers 12 residues. The variable domain in full, completed from reference TRBV18 and TRBJ2-7, reads NAGVMQNPRHLVRRRGQEARLRCSPMKGHSHVYWYRQLPEEGLKFMVYLQKENIIDESGMPKERFSAEFPKEGPSILRIQQVVRGDSAAYFCASSSNTGEQYFGPGTRLTVT.

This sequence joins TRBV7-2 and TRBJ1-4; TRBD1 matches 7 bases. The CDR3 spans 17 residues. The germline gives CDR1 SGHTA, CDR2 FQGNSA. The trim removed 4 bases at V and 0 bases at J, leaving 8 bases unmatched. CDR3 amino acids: CASSSGQSGATNEKLFF. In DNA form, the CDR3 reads TGTGCCAGCAGCTCGGGACAGTCAGGCGCAACTAATGAAAAACTGTTTTTT.

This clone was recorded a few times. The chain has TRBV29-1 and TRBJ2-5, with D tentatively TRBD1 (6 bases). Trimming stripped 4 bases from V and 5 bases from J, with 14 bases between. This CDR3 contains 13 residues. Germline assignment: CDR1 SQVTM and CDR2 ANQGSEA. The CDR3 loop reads CSVATGIGETQYF. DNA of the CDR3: TGCAGCGTTGCCACAGGGATTGGGGAGACCCAGTACTTC.

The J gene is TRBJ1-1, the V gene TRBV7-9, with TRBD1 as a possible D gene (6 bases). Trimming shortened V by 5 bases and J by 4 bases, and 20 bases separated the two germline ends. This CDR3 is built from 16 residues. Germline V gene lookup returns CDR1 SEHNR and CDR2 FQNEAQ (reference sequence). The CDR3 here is CASSRLSQTGFTEAFF. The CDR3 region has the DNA TGTGCCAGCAGCCGACTAAGTCAGACAGGCTTCACTGAAGCTTTCTTT.

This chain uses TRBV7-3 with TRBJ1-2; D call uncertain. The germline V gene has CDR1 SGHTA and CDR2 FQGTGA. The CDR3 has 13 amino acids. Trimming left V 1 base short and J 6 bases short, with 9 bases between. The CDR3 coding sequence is TGTGCCAGCAGCTTAATGGCGGGCCATGGCTACACCTTC. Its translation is CASSLMAGHGYTF.

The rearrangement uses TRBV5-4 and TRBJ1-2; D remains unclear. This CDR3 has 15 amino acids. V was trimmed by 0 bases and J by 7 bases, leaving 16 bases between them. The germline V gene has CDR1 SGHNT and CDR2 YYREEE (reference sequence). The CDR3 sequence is CASSLVEDFSGGYTF. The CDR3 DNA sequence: TGTGCCAGCAGCTTGGTGGAGGATTTTTCAGGTGGCTACACCTTC.